One and the same sample provided the 30 T cell receptor beta chains below, sequenced in a study of blood T cell repertoires in COVID-19. Generated by immunoSEQ multiplex PCR, the TCRdb table keeps only in-frame clones and is missing some. Of fewer than 350,000 clones in the sample, roughly 91% are singletons; the top ten hold approximately 2%. Sequencing used PBMCs or T cells enriched from blood (not recorded which). Receptor source: an older woman in a cohort exposed to, infected with or recovered from COVID-19 (not recorded which).

This clone was recorded only once. The chain carries TRBV5-1 and TRBJ2-3, with unresolved D. Looked up from germline, CDR1 is SGHRS and CDR2 is YFSETQ. The CDR3 has 15 residues. The V and J ends lost 0 bases and 4 bases respectively, with 12 bases between them. CDR3 protein: CASSLGLVMPDTQYF. In nucleotides, the CDR3 is TGCGCCAGCAGCTTGGGGTTAGTTATGCCAGATACGCAGTATTTT.

This rearrangement joins TRBV5-1 to TRBJ2-3; TRBD2 matches at 8 bases. The V and J ends lost 0 bases and 0 bases, in that order; junction bases with no gene match: 6. Germline loops: CDR1 SGHRS, CDR2 YFSETQ. The CDR3 length is 17 residues. The CDR3 loop reads CASSLEFAGGSTDTQYF. The DNA of the CDR3 is TGCGCCAGCAGCTTGGAGTTTGCGGGAGGAAGCACAGATACGCAGTATTTT.

The rearrangement joins TRBV7-3 to TRBJ2-3; perhaps TRBD2 as D (5 bases). The CDR3 extends over 16 amino acids. Trimming shortened V by 1 base and J by 0 bases, and 11 bases separated the two germline ends. CDR1 is SGHTA and CDR2 is FQGTGA in the germline V gene. CDR3 sequence: CASSLIGDTSTDTQYF. The CDR3 coding sequence is TGTGCCAGCAGCTTAATCGGGGATACTAGCACAGATACGCAGTATTTT.

This sequence joins TRBV29-1 and TRBJ2-5; D may be TRBD1 (6 bases). The CDR3 length is 13 residues. In germline, CDR1 is SQVTM, CDR2 ANQGSEA. Trimming took off 5 bases at V and 7 bases at J, with 17 bases between the two ends. CDR3 sequence: CSVNDRLEGTQYF. The CDR3 DNA reads TGCAGCGTTAACGACAGGCTCGAAGGGACCCAGTACTTC.

This chain uses TRBV6-5 with TRBJ1-6; TRBD1 matches at 8 bases. This CDR3 comprises 14 residues. J lost 9 bases, V lost 7 bases, and 8 bases had no gene match. The germline gives CDR1 MNHEY, CDR2 SVGAGI. The CDR3 DNA reads TGTGCCAGCATCAGGACAGGGAATAGTTCACCCCTCCACTTT. It codes for CASIRTGNSSPLHF.

This chain connects TRBV9 to TRBJ2-2; 12 bases agree with TRBD2. Germline V lookup: CDR1 SGDLS, CDR2 YYNGEE. There are 16 residues in the CDR3. The V gene end was trimmed by 0 bases and the J gene end by 8 bases; junction bases not matched to a gene: 5. This CDR3 is CASSVEPSGRVGELFF. CDR3 nucleotide sequence: TGTGCCAGCAGCGTAGAACCTAGCGGGAGGGTAGGGGAGCTGTTTTTT.

The V and J genes are TRBV10-3 and TRBJ2-1, with 11 bases identical to TRBD1. Trimming at V came to 6 bases and at J to 6 bases, leaving 10 bases not matched to a gene. The CDR3 extends over 16 amino acids. Germline-derived CDR1 and CDR2 are ENHRY and SYGVKD. CDR3: CAISSGGGTGGNEQFF. Here the CDR3 DNA reads TGTGCCATCAGCTCGGGGGGCGGGACAGGGGGCAATGAGCAGTTCTTC.

This sequence joins TRBV9 and TRBJ1-6; D gene unclear. Trimming shortened V by 1 base and J by 10 bases, and 12 bases separated the two germline ends. The CDR3 loop spans 14 amino acids. The germline V gene has CDR1 SGDLS and CDR2 YYNGEE. The chain's CDR3 is CASSVSREGSPLHF. The CDR3 region has the DNA TGTGCCAGCAGCGTATCGAGGGAGGGCTCACCCCTCCACTTT.

The chain has TRBV4-2 and TRBJ2-3; D uncertain. With 0 bases removed from V and 5 bases from J, the gap between germline ends came to 15 bases. The CDR3 extends over 16 amino acids. Germline V gives CDR1 LGHNA, CDR2 YNFKEQ. The CDR3 DNA is TGTGCCAGCAGCCAAGATTTAACAGCAGGTATAGATACGCAGTATTTT. Translation: CASSQDLTAGIDTQYF.

This clone came up once. The CDR3 DNA is TGTGCCAGCAGCAGACAACAGGGTGACAATCAGCCCCAGCATTTT. This gives the protein CASSRQQGDNQPQHF. The gene calls are TRBV21-1 and TRBJ1-5; the table's D call, TRBD1, was not checked against the DNA. TRBV21-1 represents a pseudogene. The CDR3 has 15 residues.

The V and J genes are TRBV18 and TRBJ2-3, with TRBD2 matching over 13 bases. The CDR3 contains 17 residues. V was pared by 0 bases and J by 1 base, with 1 base of the junction left unmatched. The germline V gene encodes CDR1 KGHSH and CDR2 LQKENI. CDR3 loop: CASSPPGLAGGTDTQYF. CDR3 nucleotides: TGTGCCAGCTCACCACCCGGACTAGCGGGGGGCACAGATACGCAGTATTTT.

This chain joins TRBV6-5 and TRBJ2-1, with 8 bases that match TRBD2. Germline V lookup: CDR1 MNHEY, CDR2 SVGAGI. J was trimmed by 0 bases and V by 6 bases; bases with no gene match: 4. The CDR3 has 15 amino acids. The CDR3 region has the DNA TGTGCCAGCAGGAAGAGCGGGAGCTCCTACAATGAGCAGTTCTTC. Its protein product is CASRKSGSSYNEQFF.

This chain uses TRBV11-2 with TRBJ2-5; maybe TRBD1 (6 bases). From germline, CDR1 is SGHAT and CDR2 FQNNGV. V lost 11 bases, J lost 4 bases, and 17 bases lay in between. The CDR3 runs to 13 residues. The CDR3 loop reads CAWATGIGETQYF. CDR3 DNA: TGTGCCTGGGCAACAGGGATCGGAGAGACCCAGTACTTC.

CDR3 amino acids: CASSQHRAGANVLTF. DNA for the CDR3: TGTGCCAGCAGCCAACACAGGGCTGGGGCCAACGTCCTGACTTTC. V is TRBV3-1 (or the pseudogene TRBV3-2) and J is TRBJ2-6; weak D call: TRBD1 (6 bases). The CDR3 contains 15 residues. Germline V gene lookup returns CDR1 LGHDT and CDR2 YNNKEL (reference sequence). V gave up 2 bases and J gave up 2 bases, with 7 bases separating them.

The V and J genes are TRBV6-1 and TRBJ2-7; 9 positions agree with TRBD2. The V gene's germline CDR1 is MNHNS and CDR2 SASEGT. V trimming: 2 bases; J trimming: 1 base; junction bases outside the gene matches: 0. CDR3 length: 14 amino acids. The CDR3 sequence is CASSELAGSYEQYF. DNA for the CDR3: TGTGCCAGCAGTGAACTAGCGGGATCCTACGAGCAGTACTTC.

The chain is built from TRBV28 and TRBJ2-7, with D unclear. CDR1 is MDHEN, CDR2 SYDVKM, per germline. Trimming left V 3 bases short and J 3 bases short, with 9 bases between. The CDR3 extends over 13 amino acids. The CDR3 protein is CASSFGSGYEQYF. The DNA for the CDR3 is TGTGCCAGCAGTTTTGGGTCGGGCTACGAGCAGTACTTC.

The rearrangement uses TRBV7-8 and TRBJ2-7; 10 bases agree with TRBD1. There are 15 residues in the CDR3. Germline lookup yields CDR1 SGHVS and CDR2 FQNEAQ. Trimming at V came to 5 bases and at J to 2 bases, leaving 6 bases not matched to a gene. The chain's CDR3 is CASSRGQGPTYEQYF. CDR3 in DNA: TGTGCCAGCAGCAGGGGACAGGGGCCAACCTACGAGCAGTACTTC.

The chain combines TRBV7-9 with TRBJ2-7; weak D call: TRBD1 (5 bases). The CDR3 has 12 amino acids. Germline V gene lookup returns CDR1 SEHNR and CDR2 FQNEAQ (reference sequence). The germline V and J ends were trimmed by 3 bases and 6 bases, with 9 bases remaining between them. CDR3 sequence: CASSLQGGEQYF. CDR3 in DNA: TGTGCCAGCAGCTTGCAGGGTGGCGAGCAGTACTTC.

The chain is built from TRBV9 and TRBJ2-5, with 8 bases that match TRBD2. Germline-derived CDR1 and CDR2 are SGDLS and YYNGEE. The CDR3 length is 15 residues. Trimming took 6 bases from V and 5 from J; bases not matched to a gene: 12. The CDR3 sequence is CASTPERERRETQYF. In DNA, the CDR3 is TGTGCCAGCACCCCGGAGCGGGAGCGTCGGGAGACCCAGTACTTC.

This clone was recorded only once. This sequence joins TRBV30 and TRBJ2-1; the D is unclear. The V end was cut by 4 bases, the J end by 6 bases, with 7 bases between. This CDR3 is built from 11 residues. The germline V gene encodes CDR1 GTSNPN and CDR2 SVGIG (reference sequence). CDR3 sequence reads: CAWIRSNEQFF. CDR3 nucleotides: TGTGCCTGGATTCGTAGCAATGAGCAGTTCTTC.

This chain uses TRBV6-2 or TRBV6-3 with TRBJ1-6; 7 bases are a match to TRBD1. This CDR3 has 14 amino acids. Per germline, CDR1 MNHEY and CDR2 SVGEGT. V was clipped by 6 bases and J by 7 bases; unmatched bases: 6. CDR3 sequence (DNA): TGTGCCAGCAGCGACAGGGAAATCAATTCACCCCTCCACTTT. Translated, it gives CASSDREINSPLHF.

The chain uses TRBV5-1 and TRBJ1-4, with D unclear. The CDR3 spans 13 residues. Germline CDR1 is SGHRS and CDR2 is YFSETQ. Trimming took off 1 base at V and 4 bases at J, with 5 bases between the two ends. CDR3 loop: CASSLQNNEKLFF. The CDR3 DNA is TGCGCCAGCAGCTTGCAGAATAATGAAAAACTGTTTTTT.

The V and J genes are TRBV2 and TRBJ1-6; tentative D call: TRBD1 (5 bases). The CDR3 runs to 13 residues. V lost 3 bases and J 8 bases, leaving 8 bases between the germline ends. Germline assignment: CDR1 SNHLY and CDR2 FYNNEI. CDR3 coding DNA: TGTGCCAGCAGTGAGGCGGGGGATTCACCCCTCCACTTT. Its protein product is CASSEAGDSPLHF.

The chain uses TRBV24-1 and TRBJ2-1; 8 bases match TRBD2. The ends lost 1 base at V and 8 bases at J; junction bases unmatched: 9. Per the germline V gene, CDR1 is KGHDR and CDR2 is SFDVKD. CDR3 length: 16 residues. CDR3 in DNA: TGTGCCACCAGTGATTTCGTTTCGGGAGGGGTGGATGAGCAGTTCTTC. Translated: CATSDFVSGGVDEQFF.

This clone was seen a few times. The chain combines TRBV2 with TRBJ2-7; D call uncertain. Trimming pared 7 bases from V and 0 bases from J, leaving 10 bases between. The CDR3 is made up of 13 amino acids. Germline V gene sequence: CDR1 SNHLY, CDR2 FYNNEI. CDR3 nucleotides: TGTGCCAGCACTTTGAGAGCCTCCTACGAGCAGTACTTC. Amino acids: CASTLRASYEQYF.

The chain combines TRBV5-4 with TRBJ1-2; D gene ambiguous. The germline CDR1 and CDR2 sequences are SGHNT and YYREEE (reference sequence). V shed 4 bases and J shed 0 bases, with 19 bases lying between them. The CDR3 contains 17 residues. The CDR3 DNA follows: TGTGCCAGCAGCCCGGAGGTAGGGCCGCGAGCTAACTATGGCTACACCTTC. This translates into CASSPEVGPRANYGYTF.

The chain uses TRBV6-2 or TRBV6-3 and TRBJ2-7; 8 nucleotides align to TRBD1. Unmatched junction bases numbered 12, after V lost 2 bases and J lost 0 bases. CDR3 length: 18 amino acids. Germline assignment: CDR1 MNHEY and CDR2 SVGEGT. The CDR3 protein is CASSYLRVRGPTSYEQYF. In nucleotides, the CDR3 is TGTGCCAGCAGTTACCTTCGTGTCAGGGGGCCAACCTCCTACGAGCAGTACTTC.

The V call is TRBV24-1, the J call TRBJ2-3; 8 nucleotides line up with TRBD1. Losses at the gene ends were 2 bases for V and 2 bases for J; bases not matched to a gene: 2. CDR3 length equals 15 residues. Germline V gene lookup returns CDR1 KGHDR and CDR2 SFDVKD. CDR3 sequence (DNA): TGTGCCACCAGTGATTGGACAGGGAACACAGATACGCAGTATTTT. Translating gives CATSDWTGNTDTQYF.

This clone has just one count. The CDR3 nucleotides read TGTGCCAGCAGCCCACAGGGACGGGGTAATTCACCCCTCCACTTT. This sequence encodes CASSPQGRGNSPLHF. This chain joins TRBV6-5 and TRBJ1-6; possible D gene TRBD1, 6 bases. The length of the CDR3 is 15 residues. Germline CDR1 and CDR2: MNHEY and SVGAGI. V lost 6 bases, J lost 6 bases, and 15 bases lay in between.

V is TRBV7-9 and J is TRBJ2-2, with 8 bases that match TRBD2. The V segment lost 4 bases and the J segment 6 bases; nucleotides outside the gene matches: 7. CDR3 size: 15 residues. Germline CDR1 reads SEHNR; CDR2 reads FQNEAQ (reference sequence). The CDR3 spells CASSYPGRGAGELFF. The CDR3 DNA reads TGTGCCAGCAGCTACCCCGGGAGGGGGGCCGGGGAGCTGTTTTTT.